These T cell receptor beta chains were read from a single sample in a study of blood T cell repertoires in COVID-19. Data came from immunoSEQ multiplex PCR; TCRdb stores just in-frame clones and leaves some out. Here the sample spans 60,000 to 85,000 clones, 75% to 85% being singletons. Sequencing was performed on peripheral blood. The receptors were sampled from an older man with acute or convalescent COVID-19. Both conserved end residues are part of each CDR3. D genes are given only for firm matches. The size entry is marked missing in some rows and otherwise reads once, few, many or a size class.

CDR3 protein: CASSLLGDRVPSGNTIYF
CDR3 DNA: TGTGCCAGCAGCTTGCTTGGGGACAGGGTGCCCTCTGGAAACACCATATATTTT
J gene: TRBJ1-3
clone size: NA
D gene: TRBD1
V gene: TRBV7-2

CDR3 protein: CASRYDIGGGTTQF
CDR3 DNA: TGTGCCAGCCGGTATGACATTGGAGGCGGGACGACCCAGTTT
J gene: TRBJ2-3
clone size: NA
D gene: NA
V gene: TRBV28

CDR3 protein: CASSPTGTRYPYF
CDR3 DNA: TGTGCCAGCAGCCCAACCGGGACTAGGTATCCGTACTTC
J gene: TRBJ2-7
clone size: NA
D gene: TRBD2
V gene: TRBV3-1/TRBV3-2

CDR3 protein: CASSAGMNTEAFF
CDR3 DNA: TGTGCCAGCTCAGCGGGCATGAACACTGAAGCTTTCTTT
J gene: TRBJ1-1
clone size: NA
D gene: NA
V gene: TRBV18

CDR3 protein: CASSLTPQEVAFF
CDR3 DNA: TGTGCCAGCAGCCTGACACCCCAAGAAGTAGCTTTCTTT
J gene: TRBJ1-1
clone size: NA
D gene: NA
V gene: TRBV13

CDR3 protein: CASRGGVIEYNEQFF
CDR3 DNA: TGTGCCAGCAGAGGGGGGGTGATTGAGTACAATGAGCAGTTCTTC
J gene: TRBJ2-1
clone size: NA
D gene: NA
V gene: TRBV7-9

CDR3 protein: CASSRRENYGYTF
CDR3 DNA: TGTGCCAGCAGCCGACGGGAGAACTATGGCTACACCTTC
J gene: TRBJ1-2
clone size: NA
D gene: NA
V gene: TRBV5-6

CDR3 protein: CASSPSLGLAGEATQYF
CDR3 DNA: TGTGCCAGCAGCCCCTCCCTTGGACTAGCGGGGGAAGCGACGCAGTATTTT
J gene: TRBJ2-3
clone size: NA
D gene: TRBD2
V gene: TRBV3-1/TRBV3-2

CDR3 protein: CASSQVSGGGEETQYF
CDR3 DNA: TGCGCCAGCAGCCAAGTTAGCGGCGGGGGGGAAGAGACCCAGTACTTC
J gene: TRBJ2-5
clone size: NA
D gene: TRBD2
V gene: TRBV4-1

CDR3 protein: CASSPPTVDGYTF
CDR3 DNA: TGTGCCAGCTCACCACCGACAGTGGATGGCTACACCTTC
J gene: TRBJ1-2
clone size: NA
D gene: NA
V gene: TRBV18

CDR3 protein: CASFAVGSWETKQFF
CDR3 DNA: TGTGCCAGCTTTGCGGTTGGGAGTTGGGAAACTAAGCAGTTCTTC
J gene: TRBJ2-1
clone size: NA
D gene: NA
V gene: TRBV11-2

CDR3 protein: CSARIGGAKNIQYF
CDR3 DNA: TGCAGCGCTCGAATAGGGGGAGCCAAAAACATTCAGTACTTC
J gene: TRBJ2-4
clone size: NA
D gene: NA
V gene: TRBV29-1

CDR3 protein: CASSSEGRTGELFF
CDR3 DNA: TGTGCCAGCAGCTCCGAAGGGAGAACCGGGGAGCTGTTTTTT
J gene: TRBJ2-2
clone size: NA
D gene: NA
V gene: TRBV11-3

CDR3 protein: CASSLEGNRGTEAFF
CDR3 DNA: TGCGCCAGCAGCTTGGAAGGGAACCGGGGCACTGAAGCTTTCTTT
J gene: TRBJ1-1
clone size: NA
D gene: NA
V gene: TRBV5-1

CDR3 protein: CASSPGPGGQYF
CDR3 DNA: TGTGCCAGCAGCCCGGGACCCGGGGGCCAGTACTTC
J gene: TRBJ2-5
clone size: few
D gene: NA
V gene: TRBV3-1/TRBV3-2

CDR3 protein: CASSLAPRTGNNSPLHF
CDR3 DNA: TGTGCCAGCAGCTTGGCCCCCAGGACAGGGAATAATTCACCCCTCCACTTT
J gene: TRBJ1-6
clone size: NA
D gene: TRBD1
V gene: TRBV5-5

CDR3 protein: CASSSSGTRLSGANVLTF
CDR3 DNA: TGCGCCAGCAGCTCGTCCGGGACAAGGCTCTCTGGGGCCAACGTCCTGACTTTC
J gene: TRBJ2-6
clone size: NA
D gene: NA
V gene: TRBV5-1

CDR3 protein: CASSFLSTQNEQFF
CDR3 DNA: TGTGCCAGCAGCTTCCTTTCCACTCAAAATGAGCAGTTCTTC
J gene: TRBJ2-1
clone size: NA
D gene: NA
V gene: TRBV5-5

CDR3 protein: CASSRQGSYEQYF
CDR3 DNA: TGTGCCAGTAGTCGACAGGGGTCCTACGAGCAGTACTTC
J gene: TRBJ2-7
clone size: NA
D gene: TRBD1
V gene: TRBV19

CDR3 protein: CASSPNPGFTQETQYF
CDR3 DNA: TGCGCCAGCAGCCCCAACCCAGGGTTTACTCAAGAGACCCAGTACTTC
J gene: TRBJ2-5
clone size: NA
D gene: NA
V gene: TRBV5-1

CDR3 protein: CASSPVRDARGTNEKLFF
CDR3 DNA: TGTGCCAGTAGTCCCGTGCGGGACGCCCGGGGAACTAATGAAAAACTGTTTTTT
J gene: TRBJ1-4
clone size: few
D gene: NA
V gene: TRBV19

CDR3 protein: CASSGAYNEQFF
CDR3 DNA: TGTGCCAGCAGCGGGGCCTACAATGAGCAGTTCTTC
J gene: TRBJ2-1
clone size: NA
D gene: NA
V gene: TRBV27

CDR3 protein: CASSLQTGGMAKNIQYF
CDR3 DNA: TGTGCCAGCAGTCTCCAGACAGGGGGAATGGCCAAAAACATTCAGTACTTC
J gene: TRBJ2-4
clone size: NA
D gene: TRBD1
V gene: TRBV6-2/TRBV6-3

CDR3 protein: CAWPGLGGEQYF
CDR3 DNA: TGTGCCTGGCCGGGACTAGGGGGCGAGCAGTACTTC
J gene: TRBJ2-7
clone size: NA
D gene: TRBD2
V gene: TRBV3-1/TRBV3-2

CDR3 protein: CASSLGLAGSSYEQYF
CDR3 DNA: TGTGCCAGCAGCCTGGGACTAGCGGGCAGCTCCTACGAGCAGTACTTC
J gene: TRBJ2-7
clone size: NA
D gene: TRBD2
V gene: TRBV3-1/TRBV3-2

CDR3 protein: CASRQQGGGYTDTQYF
CDR3 DNA: TGTGCCAGCAGACAACAGGGGGGAGGCTACACAGATACGCAGTATTTT
J gene: TRBJ2-3
clone size: NA
D gene: TRBD1
V gene: TRBV11-2

CDR3 protein: CASSSGLAGIYEQYF
CDR3 DNA: TGTGCCAGCAGTTCGGGACTAGCGGGGATCTACGAGCAGTACTTC
J gene: TRBJ2-7
clone size: NA
D gene: TRBD2
V gene: TRBV25-1

CDR3 protein: CAREAGGAKDTGELFF
CDR3 DNA: TGCGCCCGCGAGGCGGGGGGGGCCAAGGACACCGGGGAGCTGTTTTTT
J gene: TRBJ2-2
clone size: NA
D gene: TRBD2
V gene: TRBV5-1

CDR3 protein: CASSLAGNGYTF
CDR3 DNA: TGTGCCAGCAGCCTGGCAGGGAATGGCTACACCTTC
J gene: TRBJ1-2
clone size: NA
D gene: NA
V gene: TRBV3-1/TRBV3-2

CDR3 protein: CASSLPYRTGGPEAFF
CDR3 DNA: TGTGCCAGCAGCTTACCCTACCGGACAGGGGGCCCTGAAGCTTTCTTT
J gene: TRBJ1-1
clone size: NA
D gene: TRBD1
V gene: TRBV7-9

CDR3 protein: CASSYQGESTDTQYF
CDR3 DNA: TGTGCCAGCAGTTATCAGGGGGAATCCACAGATACGCAGTATTTT
J gene: TRBJ2-3
clone size: once
D gene: TRBD1
V gene: TRBV6-5

CDR3 protein: CASSQVTGTGEETQYF
CDR3 DNA: TGCGCCAGCAGCCAAGTCACCGGGACAGGAGAAGAGACCCAGTACTTC
J gene: TRBJ2-5
clone size: NA
D gene: TRBD1
V gene: TRBV4-1

CDR3 protein: CATRDRTYEQYF
CDR3 DNA: TGTGCCACCCGGGACAGGACCTACGAGCAGTACTTC
J gene: TRBJ2-7
clone size: few
D gene: TRBD1
V gene: TRBV6-5

CDR3 protein: CASRAGLASTGELFF
CDR3 DNA: TGTGCCAGCAGGGCAGGACTAGCGTCCACCGGGGAGCTGTTTTTT
J gene: TRBJ2-2
clone size: once
D gene: TRBD2
V gene: TRBV2

CDR3 protein: CASSLRGALAGGFADTQYF
CDR3 DNA: TGTGCCAGCAGCTTAAGAGGGGCACTAGCGGGAGGATTCGCAGATACGCAGTATTTT
J gene: TRBJ2-3
clone size: NA
D gene: TRBD2
V gene: TRBV7-2

CDR3 protein: CASSAIYEQYF
CDR3 DNA: TGTGCCAGCAGTGCTATCTACGAGCAGTACTTC
J gene: TRBJ2-7
clone size: once
D gene: NA
V gene: TRBV7-2

CDR3 protein: CASSGPDILAKNIQYF
CDR3 DNA: TGTGCCAGTAGTGGGCCGGATATTCTAGCCAAAAACATTCAGTACTTC
J gene: TRBJ2-4
clone size: NA
D gene: NA
V gene: TRBV19

CDR3 protein: CASSIVPKNTEAFF
CDR3 DNA: TGTGCCAGTAGTATAGTACCTAAGAACACTGAAGCTTTCTTT
J gene: TRBJ1-1
clone size: NA
D gene: NA
V gene: TRBV19

CDR3 protein: CASSPGQRKGNEQFF
CDR3 DNA: TGTGCCAGCAGCCCGGGACAGCGAAAAGGGAATGAGCAGTTCTTC
J gene: TRBJ2-1
clone size: NA
D gene: TRBD1
V gene: TRBV7-3

CDR3 protein: CASSYSSGRGETQYF
CDR3 DNA: TGTGCCAGCAGTTACTCAAGCGGGAGAGGGGAGACCCAGTACTTC
J gene: TRBJ2-5
clone size: NA
D gene: TRBD2
V gene: TRBV6-5

CDR3 protein: CASSYSDSNIQYF
CDR3 DNA: TGTGCCAGCAGTTACTCGGACAGCAACATTCAGTACTTC
J gene: TRBJ2-4
clone size: few
D gene: NA
V gene: TRBV6-6

CDR3 protein: CATSSRGRGTGELFF
CDR3 DNA: TGTGCCACCAGCTCAAGGGGGCGCGGGACCGGGGAGCTGTTTTTT
J gene: TRBJ2-2
clone size: once
D gene: TRBD1
V gene: TRBV15

CDR3 protein: CATSKEYSGGAGGTQYF
CDR3 DNA: TGTGCCACCAGCAAGGAATACAGTGGGGGGGCTGGAGGTACGCAGTATTTT
J gene: TRBJ2-3
clone size: NA
D gene: NA
V gene: TRBV15

CDR3 protein: CASSTQGASTGELFF
CDR3 DNA: TGTGCCAGCAGCACACAGGGGGCGAGTACCGGGGAGCTGTTTTTT
J gene: TRBJ2-2
clone size: NA
D gene: TRBD1
V gene: TRBV2

CDR3 protein: CASSLGSGSTYEQYF
CDR3 DNA: TGTGCCAGCAGCTTGGGGTCCGGGAGCACCTACGAGCAGTACTTC
J gene: TRBJ2-7
clone size: NA
D gene: NA
V gene: TRBV7-6

CDR3 protein: CASSLDRSDTEAFF
CDR3 DNA: TGCGCCAGCAGCTTGGACAGGTCGGATACTGAAGCTTTCTTT
J gene: TRBJ1-1
clone size: NA
D gene: NA
V gene: TRBV5-1

CDR3 protein: CASSPTLGGGELFF
CDR3 DNA: TGTGCTAGCAGCCCCACCTTAGGAGGCGGGGAGCTGTTTTTT
J gene: TRBJ2-2
clone size: NA
D gene: NA
V gene: TRBV7-7

CDR3 protein: CASIVGQGSGELFF
CDR3 DNA: TGTGCCAGCATCGTGGGACAGGGCAGCGGGGAGCTGTTTTTT
J gene: TRBJ2-2
clone size: NA
D gene: TRBD1
V gene: TRBV7-2

CDR3 protein: CASSLRTGQLSGNTIYF
CDR3 DNA: TGTGCCAGCAGCTTACGAACGGGACAGCTCTCTGGAAACACCATATATTTT
J gene: TRBJ1-3
clone size: NA
D gene: TRBD1
V gene: TRBV7-4

CDR3 protein: CASSAHPGFSSYNEQFF
CDR3 DNA: TGTGCCAGCAGCGCCCACCCGGGTTTTAGCTCCTACAATGAGCAGTTCTTC
J gene: TRBJ2-1
clone size: NA
D gene: NA
V gene: TRBV9

CDR3 protein: CSGWPSSYNEQFF
CDR3 DNA: TGCAGCGGGTGGCCCAGCTCCTACAATGAGCAGTTCTTC
J gene: TRBJ2-1
clone size: NA
D gene: NA
V gene: TRBV29-1

CDR3 protein: CASRPTQASGEAFF
CDR3 DNA: TGTGCCAGCAGGCCCACACAGGCGTCGGGCGAAGCTTTCTTT
J gene: TRBJ1-1
clone size: NA
D gene: NA
V gene: TRBV7-9

CDR3 protein: CASSYGAGQGYEQYF
CDR3 DNA: TGTGCCAGCAGTTACGGGGCAGGACAGGGCTACGAGCAGTACTTC
J gene: TRBJ2-7
clone size: NA
D gene: TRBD1
V gene: TRBV6-5

CDR3 protein: CATSDRTEYYEQYF
CDR3 DNA: TGTGCCACCAGTGATAGAACAGAGTACTACGAGCAGTACTTC
J gene: TRBJ2-7
clone size: NA
D gene: NA
V gene: TRBV24-1

CDR3 protein: CASSGQGEKLFF
CDR3 DNA: TGCGCCAGCAGCGGGCAGGGGGAAAAACTGTTTTTT
J gene: TRBJ1-4
clone size: few
D gene: NA
V gene: TRBV5-1

CDR3 protein: CASCRQGPCYEQYF
CDR3 DNA: TGTGCCAGCTGTCGACAGGGACCGTGCTACGAGCAGTACTTC
J gene: TRBJ2-7
clone size: NA
D gene: TRBD1
V gene: TRBV11-2

CDR3 protein: CASSLAVPYEQYF
CDR3 DNA: TGTGCCAGCAGTTTAGCCGTTCCCTACGAGCAGTACTTC
J gene: TRBJ2-7
clone size: NA
D gene: NA
V gene: TRBV12-3/TRBV12-4

CDR3 protein: CASSIDSNGSGNTIYF
CDR3 DNA: TGTGCCAGTAGTATAGATTCGAACGGTTCTGGAAACACCATATATTTT
J gene: TRBJ1-3
clone size: NA
D gene: NA
V gene: TRBV19

CDR3 protein: CASSLSRTSGRETQYF
CDR3 DNA: TGTGCCAGCAGTTTATCGAGGACTAGCGGGAGAGAGACCCAGTACTTC
J gene: TRBJ2-5
clone size: many
D gene: TRBD2
V gene: TRBV27

CDR3 protein: CASSYRGTAGQPQHF
CDR3 DNA: TGTGCCAGCAGTTACCGGGGGACAGCGGGTCAGCCCCAGCATTTT
J gene: TRBJ1-5
clone size: once
D gene: TRBD1
V gene: TRBV6-5